Below are 17 T cell receptor beta chains sequenced from a single sample in a study of beta chain features in type 1 diabetes. Sequencing targeted expressed TCRB transcripts, as all isolated RNA had been reverse transcribed. Here immunoSEQ multiplex PCR was the method, and the copy in TCRdb shows in-frame clones only, minus some. This sample carries roughly 370,000 clones, 14% of them seen once, and the ten largest clones take approximately 0.038%. The sequencing sample was made of naive CD4+ T cells from blood. These receptor sequences come from a man aged 30 to 39 in good health.

A few counts support this clone. The J gene is TRBJ1-3, the V gene TRBV4-1; D not resolved. Germline CDR1 reads MGHRA; CDR2 reads YSYEKL. The germline V and J ends were trimmed by 3 bases and 3 bases, with 18 bases remaining between them. The CDR3 runs to 17 residues. DNA for the CDR3: TGCGCCAGCAGCCAGGAAACCGCCCGGGCCGATGGAAACACCATATATTTT. Translating it yields CASSQETARADGNTIYF.

This clone was seen a handful of times. This sequence joins TRBV9 and TRBJ1-2; 7 bases are shared with TRBD1. Germline trimming cut 1 base from V and 2 bases from J; bases unmatched to any gene: 8. The CDR3 extends over 16 amino acids. Germline loops: CDR1 SGDLS, CDR2 YYNGEE. The CDR3 nucleotides are TGTGCCAGCAGCGTATCAACCGGACAGGCCAACTATGGCTACACCTTC. This gives the protein CASSVSTGQANYGYTF. The full variable domain, with the rest looked up from reference TRBV9 and TRBJ1-2, is DSGVTQTPKHLITATGQRVTLRCSPRSGDLSVYWYQQSLDQGLQFLIQYYNGEERAKGNILERFSAQQFPDLHSELNLSSLELGDSALYFCASSVSTGQANYGYTFGSGTRLTVV.

The chain combines TRBV4-3 with TRBJ2-2; perhaps TRBD1 as D (6 bases). The CDR3 totals 16 residues. Germline V gene data show CDR1 as LGHNA and CDR2 as YSLEER. Trimming removed 1 base at V and 1 base at J, with 10 bases between. For the CDR3, the DNA is TGCGCCAGCAGCCAAGGCAGGGGCAGGAACACCGGGGAGCTGTTTTTT. Its translation is CASSQGRGRNTGELFF.

In this sample, this clone turned up a few times. CDR3 DNA: TGTGCCAGTAGTATGATTGGACTAGAAACAGAGACCCAGTACTTC. This encodes CASSMIGLETETQYF. This rearrangement joins TRBV19 to TRBJ2-5, with 7 bases identical to TRBD2. This CDR3 comprises 15 residues. V gave up 3 bases and J gave up 4 bases; unmatched junction bases: 8. Germline lookup yields CDR1 LNHDA and CDR2 SQIVND (reference sequence). The full variable domain, its missing parts supplied by reference TRBV19 and TRBJ2-5, is DGGITQSPKYLFRKEGQNVTLSCEQNLNHDAMYWYRQDPGQGLRLIYYSQIVNDFQKGDIAEGYSVSREKKESFPLTVTSAQKNPTAFYLCASSMIGLETETQYFGPGTRLLVL.

Only a few counts were recorded for this clone. This sequence joins TRBV7-9 and TRBJ1-2; D is unclear. The germline CDR1 and CDR2 sequences are SEHNR and FQNEAQ (reference sequence). The CDR3 consists of 11 residues. V gave up 6 bases and J gave up 3 bases, with 5 bases separating them. This CDR3 is CASSPYYGYTF. The CDR3, as DNA: TGTGCCAGCAGTCCTTACTATGGCTACACCTTC.

The sample holds a few counts of this clone. CDR3 amino acids: CASSRGTKQFF. The CDR3 region has the DNA TGTGCCAGCAGCCGCGGGACTAAGCAGTTCTTC. The chain uses TRBV6-5 and TRBJ2-1; TRBD2 matches 7 bases. J was trimmed by 11 bases and V by 6 bases; bases with no gene match: 4. The germline V gene has CDR1 MNHEY and CDR2 SVGAGI. CDR3 length: 11 amino acids.

In its sample, this clone was seen a few times. The CDR3 sequence: CASSPGQATLGSYEQYV. The CDR3 DNA sequence: TGTGCCAGCAGCCCGGGACAGGCTACACTCGGATCCTACGAGCAGTACGTC. The chain combines TRBV14 with TRBJ2-7, with TRBD1 matching over 8 bases. Germline V gene lookup returns CDR1 SGHDN and CDR2 FVKESK. V shed 4 bases and J 1 base; nucleotides not matched to a gene: 12. The CDR3 has 17 residues.

V gene TRBV29-1 combines with J gene TRBJ2-1, with 9 nucleotides matching TRBD1. The CDR3 loop spans 13 amino acids. Germline assignment: CDR1 SQVTM and CDR2 ANQGSEA. V lost 7 bases to trimming and J lost 6 bases; unmatched junction nucleotides: 7. CDR3 sequence reads: CSARGTGPNEQFF. The CDR3 DNA sequence: TGCAGCGCAAGAGGGACAGGGCCCAATGAGCAGTTCTTC.

A note on this clone: One end of the junction varies from germline; a read error may be responsible. This rearrangement joins TRBV7-2 to TRBJ2-7; a possible D gene is TRBD2 (5 bases). The CDR3 consists of 14 residues. From germline, CDR1 is SGHTA and CDR2 FQGNSA. The CDR3 loop is CASSLARPSYEQYF. For the CDR3, the DNA is TGTGCCAGCAGCCTAGCACGCCCCTCCTACGAGCAGTACTTC.

This clone was seen just once. The rearrangement links TRBV6-5 to TRBJ2-5, with D possibly called TRBD1 or TRBD2 (7 bases each). Trimming removed 2 bases at V and 5 bases at J, with 12 bases between. This CDR3 has 14 residues. Germline CDR1 and CDR2: MNHEY and SVGAGI. The CDR3 nucleotides are TGTGCCAGCAGTTACCAGGGGGGGCAGGAGACCCAGTACTTC. Its protein product is CASSYQGGQETQYF.

This clone showed up just a few times. The chain links TRBV7-2 to TRBJ2-7; D could derive from TRBD1 or TRBD2 (6 bases each). The CDR3 totals 16 residues. Between the trimmed V and J ends, which lost 2 bases and 2 bases, there was a span of 16 bases. Looked up from germline, CDR1 is SGHTA and CDR2 is FQGNSA. The CDR3 DNA reads TGTGCCAGCAGCTTACCCAGTCGGGGGCTGCCCTACGAGCAGTACTTC. It specifies CASSLPSRGLPYEQYF.

The chain recombines TRBV13 with TRBJ1-1; D not resolved. This CDR3 is built from 13 residues. The V gene's germline CDR1 is PRHDT and CDR2 FYEKMQ (reference sequence). V was trimmed by 2 bases and J by 6 bases, leaving 10 bases between them. CDR3 sequence (DNA): TGTGCCAGCAGCTTACGTGTAGGGTCTGAAGCTTTCTTT. It specifies CASSLRVGSEAFF.

The V gene is TRBV14, the J gene TRBJ2-2, with D perhaps assigned TRBD1 or TRBD2 (5 bases each). Trimming took 3 bases from V and 0 from J, leaving 11 bases between them. Germline V CDR1 and CDR2: SGHDN, FVKESK. This CDR3 comprises 16 residues. CDR3 protein: CASSHPGRTNTGELFF. Here the CDR3 DNA reads TGTGCCAGCAGCCATCCGGGACGCACGAACACCGGGGAGCTGTTTTTT.

This chain uses TRBV21-1 with TRBJ1-1. TRBV21-1 is a pseudogene locus. CDR3 length: 11 amino acids. DNA for the CDR3: TGTGCCATAAACCGGGACACTGAAGCTTTCTTT. Translated, it gives CAINRDTEAFF.

The J gene is TRBJ1-6, the V gene TRBV7-9; a weak D match, TRBD1 (5 bases). Trimming took off 6 bases at V and 6 bases at J, with 12 bases between the two ends. The CDR3 consists of 14 residues. Looked up from germline, CDR1 is SEHNR and CDR2 is FQNEAQ (reference sequence). In DNA form, the CDR3 reads TGTGCCAGCAGTCAGGGTGGAGGTAATTCACCCCTCCACTTT. Residues: CASSQGGGNSPLHF.

The chain joins TRBV6-5 to TRBJ2-5, with 7 bases aligning to TRBD1. Trimming cost V 5 bases and J 4 bases; bases outside gene matches: 1. Germline lookup yields CDR1 MNHEY and CDR2 SVGAGI. The CDR3 runs 12 residues. The DNA of the CDR3 is TGTGCCAGCAGTAGGGACAGAGAGACCCAGTACTTC. Translated, it gives CASSRDRETQYF.

The V and J genes are TRBV5-1 and TRBJ2-7, with no clear D. The V gene lost 0 bases and the J gene lost 7 bases, with 11 bases spanning the gap. Germline V gene lookup returns CDR1 SGHRS and CDR2 YFSETQ. The CDR3 is made up of 13 amino acids. The DNA for the CDR3 is TGCGCCAGCAGCTTGGCCGCGCCAAGGGAGCAGTACTTC. The encoded protein is CASSLAAPREQYF.